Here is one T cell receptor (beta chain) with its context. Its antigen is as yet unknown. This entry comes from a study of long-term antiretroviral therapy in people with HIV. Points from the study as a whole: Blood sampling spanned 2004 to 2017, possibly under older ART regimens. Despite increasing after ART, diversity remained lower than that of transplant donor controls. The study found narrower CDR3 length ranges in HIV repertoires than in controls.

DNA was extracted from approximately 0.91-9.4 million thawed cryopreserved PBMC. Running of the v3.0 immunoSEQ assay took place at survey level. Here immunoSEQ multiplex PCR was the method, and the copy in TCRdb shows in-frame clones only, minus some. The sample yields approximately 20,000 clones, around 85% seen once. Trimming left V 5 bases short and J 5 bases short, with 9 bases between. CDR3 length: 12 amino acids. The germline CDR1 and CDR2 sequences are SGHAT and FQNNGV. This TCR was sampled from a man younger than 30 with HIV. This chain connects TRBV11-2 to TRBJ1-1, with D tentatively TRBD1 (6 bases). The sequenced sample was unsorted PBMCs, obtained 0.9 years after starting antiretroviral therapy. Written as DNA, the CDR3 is TGTGCCAGCAGCAGACAGGCGACTGAAGCTTTCTTT. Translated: CASSRQATEAFF.